This T cell receptor (beta chain) was sequenced during a study of response to subunit inactivated influenza vaccine. Per the germline V gene, CDR1 is DFQATT and CDR2 is SNEGSKA (reference sequence). V was clipped by 8 bases and J by 0 bases, with 14 bases between them. The CDR3 covers 14 residues. Via MiXCR, TCRdb re-called the RT-PCR reads, giving one row per CDR3 protein. In the table there are 700,000 to 800,000 distinct CDR3 sequences, less than 20% of which are singletons. This clonotype has just a few counts. Its antigen remains unidentified. Whole-study results and caveats: Researchers suggested that each seasonal influenza vaccination recruits few new T cells.

The genes are TRBV20-1 and TRBJ2-1, with no clear D. The sample in question was PBMCs from blood, obtained 5 days after vaccination. The clonotype was recovered from a man aged 50-59 years who received an inactivated influenza vaccine. CDR3 DNA sequence: TGCAGTCCCTGGTGGCGTCTCTCCTACAATGAGCAGTTCTTC. Encoded protein: CSPWWRLSYNEQFF.